One and the same sample provided the 24 T cell receptor beta chains below, sequenced in a study of human T cells and chemical hapten exposure. Time point given: pre-sensitization, week 0. Treatment meaning: therapeutic diphenylcyclopropenone sensitization with weekly scalp DPC. TCRdb re-called the RACE reads through MiXCR, storing one row per CDR3 protein. The table lists 250,000 to 300,000 distinct CDR3 sequences, 7.5% to 8% of them singletons. The source was whole blood, collected in connection with sensitization to the hapten diphenylcyclopropenone (DPC). The source of these receptors is a man aged 18 to 29 with alopecia areata. Some clones in this sample may be carry-over from other donors' samples.

This clonotype appeared many times. The V gene is TRBV3-1, the J gene TRBJ2-6; D might be TRBD1 (6 bases). V gave up 1 base and J gave up 4 bases, with 8 bases separating them. The germline V gene has CDR1 LGHDT and CDR2 YNNKEL (reference sequence). CDR3 length: 15 residues. CDR3 nucleotide sequence: TGTGCCAGCAGCCAAGTAGGGGGAGGGGCCAACGTCCTGACTTTC. Residues: CASSQVGGGANVLTF.

The J gene is TRBJ2-7, the V gene TRBV20-1, with 7 nucleotides matching TRBD1. The CDR3 runs 14 residues. V was clipped by 6 bases and J by 1 base; unmatched bases: 9. CDR1 DFQATT and CDR2 SNEGSKA come from the germline V gene (reference sequence). This CDR3 reads CSARSGTVSYEQYF. CDR3 in DNA: TGCAGTGCGCGCTCCGGGACAGTATCCTACGAGCAGTACTTC.

The chain uses TRBV20-1 and TRBJ2-3; maybe TRBD1 (6 bases). This CDR3 contains 15 residues. Germline V gene lookup returns CDR1 DFQATT and CDR2 SNEGSKA (reference sequence). V lost 6 bases, J lost 2 bases, and 18 bases lay in between. CDR3 region: CSASKGVGDTDTQYF. The CDR3, as DNA: TGCAGTGCCTCAAAGGGGGTTGGAGACACAGATACGCAGTATTTT.

The sample holds a few counts of this clonotype. The V gene is TRBV5-1, the J gene TRBJ1-5; no definite D call. The CDR3 runs to 15 residues. Germline CDR1 is SGHRS and CDR2 is YFSETQ. Between the trimmed V and J ends, which lost 3 bases and 0 bases, there was a span of 10 bases. CDR3 sequence (DNA): TGCGCCAGCAGCTGGAGCCCAGATAGCAATCAGCCCCAGCATTTT. Translated, it gives CASSWSPDSNQPQHF.

This clonotype showed up just a few times. The rearrangement uses TRBV20-1 and TRBJ1-6; maybe TRBD1 (5 bases). Between the trimmed V and J ends, which lost 4 bases and 4 bases, there was a span of 14 bases. Per the germline V gene, CDR1 is DFQATT and CDR2 is SNEGSKA (reference sequence). This CDR3 comprises 15 residues. The CDR3 nucleotides read TGCAGTGCTACCCAGGACACGTTATATAATTCACCCCTCCACTTT. Translation gives CSATQDTLYNSPLHF.

This clonotype was found many times. The chain uses TRBV12-3 or TRBV12-4 and TRBJ2-5; D may match TRBD1 or TRBD2 (5 bases each). The CDR3 sequence is 13 residues long. Trimming shortened V by 6 bases and J by 1 base, and 9 bases separated the two germline ends. CDR3 residues: CASRADTQETQYF. The DNA of the CDR3 is TGTGCCAGCAGAGCGGACACCCAAGAGACCCAGTACTTC.

This clonotype was seen a few times. This chain connects TRBV25-1 to TRBJ2-1; no clear D gene. The CDR3 length is 14 residues. The germline V gene has CDR1 MGHDK and CDR2 SYGVNS. Trimming shortened V by 6 bases and J by 14 bases, and 23 bases separated the two germline ends. CDR3 sequence: CASSETYSLFVEFF. For the CDR3, the DNA is TGTGCCAGCAGCGAAACTTATTCGTTGTTTGTGGAGTTCTTC.

This clonotype showed up many times. V is TRBV11-2 and J is TRBJ1-6; perhaps TRBD1 as D (5 bases). The CDR3 sequence is 13 residues long. Deletions cut 10 bases from V and 8 bases from J, with 15 bases between. Germline lookup yields CDR1 SGHAT and CDR2 FQNNGV. The CDR3: CATAGTGDSPLHF. The DNA of the CDR3 is TGTGCCACCGCTGGGACGGGGGATTCACCCCTCCACTTT. Filled out from reference TRBV11-2 and TRBJ1-6, the complete variable domain reads EAGVAQSPRYKIIEKRQSVAFWCNPISGHATLYWYQQILGQGPKLLIQFQNNGVVDDSQLPKDRFSAERLKGVDSTLKIQPAKLEDSAVYLCATAGTGDSPLHFGNGTRLTVT.

The chain uses TRBV4-1 and TRBJ2-1; tentatively, D is TRBD1 (6 bases). V lost 3 bases, J lost 10 bases, and 10 bases lay in between. The germline V gene has CDR1 MGHRA and CDR2 YSYEKL. There are 12 residues in the CDR3. The CDR3 is CASSQGAVEQFF. The CDR3 bases are TGCGCCAGCAGCCAGGGGGCGGTCGAGCAGTTCTTC.

This clonotype came up many times. The V and J genes are TRBV9 and TRBJ1-2, with 8 bases matching TRBD1. This CDR3 spans 17 amino acids. J was trimmed by 4 bases and V by 0 bases; bases with no gene match: 11. CDR1 is SGDLS, CDR2 YYNGEE, per germline. The CDR3 protein is CASSVALAGGAVYGYTF. CDR3 nucleotide sequence: TGTGCCAGCAGCGTAGCCCTGGCAGGGGGCGCGGTCTATGGCTACACCTTC.

This clonotype has at least ten counts. V usage is TRBV4-3 and J usage is TRBJ2-5, with D possibly being TRBD2 (6 bases). V was shortened by 3 bases and J by 2 bases, with 13 bases between the two germline ends. CDR1 and CDR2 (germline): LGHNA, YSLEER. This CDR3 is 15 amino acids long. The CDR3 here is CASSQYRDLQETQYF. CDR3 coding DNA: TGCGCCAGCAGCCAGTACCGGGACTTACAAGAGACCCAGTACTTC.

This clonotype was observed at least ten times. The chain links TRBV10-2 to TRBJ2-1; D is uncertain. This CDR3 is built from 13 residues. Trimming removed 8 bases at V and 7 bases at J, with 15 bases between. CDR1 WSHSY and CDR2 SAAADI come from the germline V gene. Written as DNA, the CDR3 is TGCGCCAGCCAGTGGGTTAGTGGTAATGAGCAGTTCTTC. It yields the protein CASQWVSGNEQFF.

This clonotype was detected only a few times. V and J are TRBV28 and TRBJ2-3; D is uncertain. The germline CDR1 and CDR2 sequences are MDHEN and SYDVKM. The V gene lost 7 bases and the J gene lost 5 bases, with 13 bases spanning the gap. The CDR3 is 13 residues long. The CDR3 is CASTPRPEDTQYF. The CDR3 DNA reads as TGTGCCAGCACCCCCCGCCCAGAAGATACGCAGTATTTT.

This clonotype was observed a few times. CDR3 nucleotide sequence: TGTGCCAGCCGACGGGACAGCGCAGCCGGGGAGCTGTTTTTT. Amino acids: CASRRDSAAGELFF. V is TRBV2 and J is TRBJ2-2; 7 nucleotides align to TRBD1. The germline V gene encodes CDR1 SNHLY and CDR2 FYNNEI. The CDR3 loop spans 14 amino acids. The J segment lost 6 bases and the V segment lost 8 bases, leaving 9 bases of the junction unmatched. The full variable domain, rest sourced from reference TRBV2 and TRBJ2-2, is EPEVTQTPSHQVTQMGQEVILRCVPISNHLYFYWYRQILGQKVEFLVSFYNNEISEKSEIFDDQFSVERPDGSNFTLKIRSTKLEDSAMYFCASRRDSAAGELFFGEGSRLTVL.

This clonotype was picked up a small number of times. CDR3 amino acids: CASYPAGNGEQYF. CDR3 coding DNA: TGTGCCAGCTACCCAGCGGGGAACGGCGAGCAGTACTTC. The V call is TRBV28, the J call TRBJ2-7, with TRBD2 identical over 7 bases. V shed 8 bases and J 6 bases; nucleotides not matched to a gene: 10. Germline V gives CDR1 MDHEN, CDR2 SYDVKM. CDR3 size: 13 residues.

This clonotype was counted only a few times. This chain uses TRBV11-2 with TRBJ2-7; 14 bases match TRBD2. Germline assignment: CDR1 SGHAT and CDR2 FQNNGV. The CDR3 has 17 amino acids. The ends lost 5 bases at V and 3 bases at J; junction bases unmatched: 9. In DNA, the CDR3 is TGTGCCAGCAGCCCGGGACTAGCGGGGGACGCTTTCTACGAGCAGTACGTC. Translated, it gives CASSPGLAGDAFYEQYV.

In this sample, this clonotype turned up a few times. The gene calls are TRBV6-2 or TRBV6-3 and TRBJ1-1, with a possible D match to TRBD1 (6 bases). This CDR3 is built from 14 residues. CDR1 and CDR2 from the germline V gene are MNHEY and SVGEGT. The V gene lost 7 bases and the J gene lost 2 bases, with 14 bases spanning the gap. This CDR3 is CASKAGDTNTEAFF. The CDR3 DNA reads TGTGCCAGCAAGGCCGGGGACACTAACACTGAAGCTTTCTTT.

The chain employs TRBV7-9 and TRBJ1-1; D is unresolved. Germline lookup yields CDR1 SEHNR and CDR2 FQNEAQ (reference sequence). The CDR3 consists of 12 residues. Trimming removed 2 bases from V and 8 bases from J, with 9 bases in between. The CDR3 region is CASSLPIAEAFF. The CDR3, as DNA: TGTGCCAGCAGCTTACCGATAGCGGAAGCTTTCTTT.

This clonotype was seen more than once but under ten times. The rearrangement joins TRBV20-1 to TRBJ1-1; no firm D call. This CDR3 is 15 amino acids long. The germline V gene has CDR1 DFQATT and CDR2 SNEGSKA (reference sequence). V was shortened by 1 base and J by 7 bases, with 19 bases between the two germline ends. CDR3 protein: CSARVLAHEGIEAFF. In nucleotides, the CDR3 is TGCAGTGCTAGAGTTCTCGCTCACGAAGGGATTGAAGCTTTCTTT.

This clonotype was counted many times. The chain combines TRBV29-1 with TRBJ2-3, with 12 nucleotides matching TRBD2. V was clipped by 3 bases and J by 2 bases; unmatched bases: 6. The CDR3 runs 16 residues. In germline, CDR1 is SQVTM, CDR2 ANQGSEA. CDR3 bases: TGCAGCGTTGAGGCTAGCGGGGGGGTTGCCACAGATACGCAGTATTTT. It specifies CSVEASGGVATDTQYF.

The chain employs TRBV25-1 and TRBJ2-5, with D uncertain. The V gene lost 2 bases and the J gene lost 4 bases, with 14 bases spanning the gap. CDR3 length: 15 residues. Germline V gene sequence: CDR1 MGHDK, CDR2 SYGVNS. Here the CDR3 DNA reads TGTGCCAGCAGTGAAAGAAGGGAAATCGGAGAGACCCAGTACTTC. Translating gives CASSERREIGETQYF.

This clonotype appeared a few times. V is TRBV20-1 and J is TRBJ2-7, with D possibly being TRBD1 (5 bases). Per the germline V gene, CDR1 is DFQATT and CDR2 is SNEGSKA (reference sequence). The V and J ends lost 0 bases and 5 bases respectively, with 14 bases between them. This CDR3 comprises 14 residues. The DNA for the CDR3 is TGCAGTGCTAGAGATCCCCAGGGCGCCGACGAGCAGTACTTC. This sequence encodes CSARDPQGADEQYF.

This clonotype was seen many times. V is TRBV3-1 and J is TRBJ1-3, with 7 bases aligning to TRBD1. Germline-derived CDR1 and CDR2 are LGHDT and YNNKEL (reference sequence). The CDR3 is made up of 15 amino acids. The trim removed 4 bases at V and 3 bases at J, leaving 6 bases unmatched. Written as DNA, the CDR3 is TGTGCCAGCAGCCGGCAAGGGACAGTTGGAAACACCATATATTTT. Translated: CASSRQGTVGNTIYF.

The rearrangement joins TRBV6-2 or TRBV6-3 to TRBJ2-1; D ambiguous. The CDR3 has 14 amino acids. CDR1 is MNHEY and CDR2 is SVGEGT in the germline V gene. V was clipped by 1 base and J by 8 bases, with 12 bases between them. Here the CDR3 reads CASSYLVGSDEQFF. In DNA form, the CDR3 reads TGTGCCAGCAGTTACTTGGTAGGGTCCGATGAGCAGTTCTTC.